This T cell receptor (beta chain) was recorded in a study of early T cells in non-severe SARS-CoV-2 infection. This clonotype was counted many times. Individual cDNA molecules were tagged with unique molecular identifiers. From the 5' RACE reads, TCRdb called clonotypes with MiXCR, one entry per CDR3 protein. The table has around 40,000 distinct CDR3 sequences, 6.8% seen once. This material consisted of whole blood, taken at baseline. The receptor's source is an adult who was a healthcare worker with PCR-confirmed SARS-CoV-2 infection or an uninfected control (not recorded which).

In DNA form, the CDR3 reads TGTGCCAGTAGTATAGATCGCGGCGGGAGACGAGAAAATGAGCAGTTCTTC. Translated: CASSIDRGGRRENEQFF. This chain connects TRBV19 to TRBJ2-1, with 7 bases aligning to TRBD2. This CDR3 spans 17 amino acids. Trimming took 0 bases from V and 7 from J; bases not matched to a gene: 12. The V gene's germline CDR1 is LNHDA and CDR2 SQIVND (reference sequence). Combining the CDR3 with reference TRBV19 and TRBJ2-1 gives the whole variable domain DGGITQSPKYLFRKEGQNVTLSCEQNLNHDAMYWYRQDPGQGLRLIYYSQIVNDFQKGDIAEGYSVSREKKESFPLTVTSAQKNPTAFYLCASSIDRGGRRENEQFFGPGTRLTVL.